This entry features one T cell receptor beta chain sequence. This clone has more than one count but fewer than ten. Its specific antigen is unknown. The sample holds no much larger clone one base away, and base qualities are not on file. The protocol used for the library was the immunoSEQ multiplex PCR assay. For the multiplex PCR, a mixture combining 60 forward primers for TCR Vbeta segments and 13 reverse primers for TCR Jbeta segments was used. Amplification of the CDR3 region of rearranged TCR beta genes was performed with a multiplex PCR assay on genomic DNA. Amplified TCR beta libraries were sequenced as 87-base-pair reads on the Illumina HiSeq System. As for how the authors treated the data: In a later analysis, some 80 million unique TCR beta chains were counted across the 650 to 700 repertoires, and roughly 9.9 million of these chains were shared by at least two donors. Raw reads were error-corrected and collapsed into unique sequences by a nearest-neighbor algorithm in which closely related sequences were merged to remove PCR and sequencing errors. To assign V, D and J gene segments, CDR3 sequences were aligned to IMGT reference sequences. For a sequence to be retained, a match of at least six nucleotides was required to both a V gene segment and a J gene segment. A rearrangement was called productive if the CDR3 had no stop codons and remained in frame with V and J, and every other rearrangement was called non-productive. CDR3 was defined according to IMGT convention as the region running from the second conserved V-encoded cysteine to the conserved J-encoded phenylalanine. The earlier analysis of roughly 590 of the donors excluded any sequence lacking an unambiguous match to a single V gene segment. In an earlier analysis of 587 of the donors, a V segment was called functional when productive rearrangements were above 56.7%, and segregating when the standard deviation between donors exceeded 5%. A statistical classification framework was built to diagnose cytomegalovirus status from the catalog of TCR beta chain sequences. In a later analysis, TCR nucleotide sequences were compared against IMGT/GENE-DB human TR gene sequences so that V and J genes could be assigned. A later analysis assigned CDR3 sequences and most-parsimonious VDJ recombination scenarios with the TCRdist pipeline. A later analysis defined each TCR beta chain by its CDR3 amino acid sequence plus V-gene family, and excluded reads lacking a unique V-gene family. A later analysis removed 500 to 600 highly shared, low-generation-probability nucleotide sequences to deal with suspected cross-contamination and a sequencing artifact. In a later analysis, a clonal expansion index was calculated for each public chain from normalized within-repertoire ranks of inferred template counts. A later analysis computed generation probabilities with a VDJ recombination model fitted to out-of-frame rearrangements, and checked the results against IGoR. In a later analysis, hypergeometric tests were used to score TCR-TCR, TCR-HLA and TCR-CMV co-occurrence, with a repertoire-size bias correction applied to TCR pairs. To estimate false discovery rates, a later analysis permuted the HLA or CMV assignments 20 times. In a later analysis, co-occurring TCRs were grouped using DBSCAN, and TCRdist sequence similarity was added for clustering within HLA-allele-positive subsets. Repertoires with fewer than 30,000 or more than 120,000 public chains were left out of co-occurrence clustering, as were about 5 repertoires with anomalous nucleotide sharing. Entries here come from immuneACCESS through TCRdb and include only in-frame sequences with V and J called. Some clones fail to appear in such tables; in the studies checked, an unresolved V gene covers under half of the shortfall, and the cause of the remainder is unknown. V and J calls and clone size come straight from that table; D and trimming were deduced from the DNA. Across this sample there are some 140,000 clones, with over 80% seen only once. The ten most abundant clones make up about 1.5% of the sample.

This sample is drawn from a study of cytomegalovirus exposure and HLA in healthy donors (dated by TCRdb to the late 2010s). Describing the broader study: An earlier analysis of under 600 of the donors reported 250 to 300 Gb of sequence data and more than 90 million unique TCR beta sequences from some 180 million T cells. About 300 gigabases of sequencing data and 70 million to 100 million unique TCR sequences made up an early release that covered several hundred HLA-typed donors. Among the 398 genotyped donors, around 81% belonged to the genetic ancestry cluster associated with self-reported Caucasian donors. The study was designed to test whether signatures of past pathogen exposure could be identified by cataloging public T cell receptors. The T cell repertoires of 700 or so subjects were profiled by immunosequencing and related to cytomegalovirus serostatus. A separate validation cohort of roughly 110 different subjects was used in addition to the approximately 640-subject first cohort. High-throughput TCR immunosequencing, statistical association of individual TCRs with disease status, and machine learning were combined to predict cytomegalovirus infection status. In a later analysis, previously published TCR beta repertoires from several hundred donors were re-analyzed and high-resolution HLA genotyping was added so that TCR occurrence patterns could be studied. Rather than using new phenotypic data, the later analysis identified candidate immune exposures from TCR beta sequences and from how often those sequences occurred across donors. An earlier analysis of 587 of the donors used high-throughput TCR beta sequencing to judge whether each TCR beta V gene segment behaved as functional or pseudogenic. Alongside the repertoire data, information on donor age, sex, ethnicity and CMV serostatus was compiled. In a later genetic analysis, genome-wide SNP genotypes for about 55% of the roughly 670 donors were used, and that subset was treated as a discovery cohort. Every repertoire in the discovery cohort had been generated on one and the same sequencing platform. HLA typing included class I and class II loci at four-digit resolution. The number of donors typed differed by locus, with about 629-640 for A, B, C, DRB1 and DQB1, around 560 for DQA1, approximately 570 for DPA1, and 400 to 490 for DPB1. A handful of DR-DQ haplotypes were handled as single units for association and clustering because linkage in the cohort was strong. On average, 235,054 unique TCR beta nucleotide sequences were sequenced per donor among some 420 genotyped donors of the cohort, with about 17% of those sequences being non-productive. Findings and caveats that apply to the study as a whole: In a later analysis, several top co-occurrence clusters were reported to appear linked to parvovirus B19, influenza, CMV and Epstein-Barr virus. In vitro tests confirmed that three of the cytomegalovirus-associated TCR beta chains recognize cytomegalovirus antigens. Because HLA typing was unavailable for some donors at each locus, only the typed subset was used in association tests. V-gene and J-gene trimming of TCR beta chains was associated with a missense DCLRE1C variant in a later genetic analysis, and the association was replicated in an independent cohort. A later analysis found that HLA-associated TCR beta chains were more clonally expanded and had lower generation probabilities than equally common non-associated chains. Presence/absence analyses assumed roughly uniform sequencing depth across donors, an assumption that may not hold. The earlier analysis of 587 of the donors excluded 15 to 20 rarely observed V segments, including chromosome 9 orphons, because counts were too low. A later analysis associated 16,951 TCR beta sequences with specific HLA alleles at a false discovery rate of 0.05. In a later genetic analysis, fewer N-insertions in productive TCRs were reported among donors in an Asian-associated ancestry cluster than the roughly 640-donor mean. It was suggested by the authors that the approach could potentially be generalized to other disease states and immunological phenotypes. A further reported finding was that TCR beta sequences accurately predicted the HLA-A and HLA-B alleles for most subjects in the first cohort. The study gave a list of about 170 TCR beta chains associated with cytomegalovirus. This cohort had only TCR beta chains sequenced, and the lack of alpha or paired-chain data limited which features could be detected. When HLA alleles, especially DR and DQ, strongly co-occurred, attributing TCR associations to individual alleles was difficult. According to a later analysis, TCR association rates differed among HLA loci, with DRB1 alleles showing the most associated TCRs and HLA-C alleles showing the fewest. Most CMV-associated TCR beta chains appeared to be HLA-restricted in a later analysis, and the HLA associations seemed to be driven largely by CMV exposure. Cytomegalovirus status was reported to be diagnosed by the classifier with high specificity and sensitivity in both the original and validation cohorts. Correlated functional status among segregating V segments might reflect linkage disequilibrium, but an unknown experimental factor could not be ruled out. In an earlier analysis of about 550 of the donors, most TCR beta V segments were observed in productive rearrangements about 87% or about 30% of the time, broadly matching IMGT annotations. While some public TCRs were present in many individuals, most TCR sequences turned up only very rarely across donors. Because the 87-base-pair reads could not distinguish some IMGT-functional V segments, including TRBV6-2 and TRBV6-3, those segments were excluded. The only immune exposure information available for the cohort was CMV serostatus. A group of highly shared sequence variants was considered likely to be a technical artifact of the sequencing pipeline.

The CDR3 contains 15 residues, cysteine and phenylalanine counted. The kept DNA is CDR3 alone, 45 bases in frame from the first base. The CDR1 and CDR2 encoded by the germline V gene are SGHTA and FQGTGA. V is trimmed back by 5 bases and J by 1 base, and the junction contains 4 bases that no gene match accounts for. The cohort comprised some 680 healthy bone marrow donors. Cohort members were all nominally healthy when sampled, although unrecorded immune exposures were likely present. The donor tested CMV seronegative and was one of the 352 seronegative cohort members. A peripheral blood sample was collected from each donor, and TCR beta sequencing was performed on peripheral blood mononuclear cells. The Qiagen DNeasy Blood Extraction Kit was used to extract genomic DNA from the blood cell samples.

Input material: PBMCs. This sequence originates from a man aged 35-49 years in good health and CMV-seronegative. In this chain, TRBV7-3 is recombined with TRBJ2-3; 9 central bases correspond to TRBD2. The CDR3 is CASSIQRGGTDTQYF. The sequenced DNA is TGTGCCAGCAGCATTCAGCGGGGGGGCACAGATACGCAGTATTTT.